Described below is a single TCR beta chain sequence and its context. Its antigen is currently unknown. TCRdb itself ran the reads through MiXCR, one entry per CDR3 protein. The table has 200,000 to 300,000 distinct CDR3 sequences, approximately 13% seen once. These data originate in a study of T cell repertoires in cytomegalovirus infection. For the study at large: Public signatures in TCR beta pointed to CMV infection and matching HLA type.

Study-level points and caveats: There were HLA-C-restricted CMV-specific TCR beta clonotypes dominating the ex vivo response. Cumulative frequency of public TCR beta families picked out carriers of CMV plus the relevant HLA.

The TCR sequence derives from a human donor in good health (CMV status not recorded). Some clones in this sample may be carry-over from other donors' samples. The specimen was PBMCs.

The CDR3 bases are TGTGCCAGCAGCTCCTCCGGGACAGAATTTAACTATGGCTACACCTTC. Its translation: CASSSSGTEFNYGYTF. The chain couples TRBV7-6 to TRBJ1-2, with 7 positions matching TRBD1. V gave up 4 bases and J gave up 1 base; unmatched junction bases: 9. Germline V CDR1 and CDR2: SGHVS, FNYEAQ. This CDR3 comprises 16 residues.